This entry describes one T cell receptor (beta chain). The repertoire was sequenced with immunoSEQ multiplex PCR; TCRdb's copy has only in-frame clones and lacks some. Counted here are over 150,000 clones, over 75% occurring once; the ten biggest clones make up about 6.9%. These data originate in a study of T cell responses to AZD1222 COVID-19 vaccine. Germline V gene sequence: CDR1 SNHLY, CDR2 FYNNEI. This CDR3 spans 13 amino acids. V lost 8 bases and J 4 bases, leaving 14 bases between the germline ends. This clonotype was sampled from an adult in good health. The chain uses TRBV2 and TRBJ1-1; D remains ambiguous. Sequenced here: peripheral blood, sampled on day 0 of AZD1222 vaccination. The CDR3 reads CASGLWLGTEAFF. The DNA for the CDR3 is TGTGCCAGCGGACTGTGGTTAGGCACTGAAGCTTTCTTT.